One and the same sample provided the 28 T cell receptor beta chains below, sequenced in a study of T cells expressing NK-cell markers. From the 5' RACE reads, TCRdb lists one entry per CDR3 protein and no DNA. The sample table includes about 7,200 distinct CDR3 sequences. The sequencing input was blood T cells: a sorted CD56 or NKG2C T cell subset, CD4+ or CD8+ T cells, or bulk PBMC T cells (not recorded which). The receptor set was obtained from a man younger than 35 in good health.

Judged by frequency, this clonotype is medium-sized. The chain is built from TRBV7-2 and TRBJ1-5; as DNA is missing, the TRBD1 call by TCRdb cannot be tested. Per the germline V gene, CDR1 is SGHTA and CDR2 is FQGNSA. The CDR3 loop spans 14 amino acids. The chain's CDR3 is CASSPDRGNQPQHF.

This clonotype is identified as medium-sized (0.01 to 0.1%) from frequency. CDR3 sequence: CASSTTSGLFNNEQFF. The V gene is TRBV4-1, the J gene TRBJ2-1; without DNA, the TCRdb call of TRBD2 cannot be checked. Germline CDR1 MGHRA, CDR2 YSYEKL. The length of the CDR3 is 16 residues.

This clonotype shows up as medium-sized by frequency. CDR3 in amino acids: CASSLLSGTSGRFGTGYEQFF. The V and J genes are TRBV4-3 and TRBJ2-1; TCRdb outputs TRBD2, but without DNA this stays unchecked. Germline assignment: CDR1 LGHNA and CDR2 YSLEER. This CDR3 contains 21 residues.

The V and J genes are TRBV19 and TRBJ1-1; TCRdb returns TRBD1, unconfirmable since there is no DNA. The V gene's germline CDR1 is LNHDA and CDR2 SQIVND (reference sequence). The CDR3 length is 15 residues. CDR3: CASSIDHRTNTEAFF.

CDR3 loop: CASSGQGGIEQYF. The chain carries TRBV7-9 and TRBJ2-7; checking the TCRdb D call of TRBD1 is not possible without DNA. Germline-derived CDR1 and CDR2 are SEHNR and FQNEAQ (reference sequence). The CDR3 is 13 amino acids.

The CDR3 is CASQRGNYEQYF. This chain uses TRBV11-2 with TRBJ2-7; TCRdb selects TRBD2, and the lack of DNA leaves this call unchecked. In germline, CDR1 is SGHAT, CDR2 FQNNGV. This CDR3 has 12 residues. The whole variable domain, filled in from reference TRBV11-2 and TRBJ2-7, reads EAGVAQSPRYKIIEKRQSVAFWCNPISGHATLYWYQQILGQGPKLLIQFQNNGVVDDSQLPKDRFSAERLKGVDSTLKIQPAKLEDSAVYLCASQRGNYEQYFGPGTRLTVT.

This clonotype is deemed medium-sized by its frequency. The CDR3 here is CASSLNGDEQYF. The rearrangement links TRBV5-1 to TRBJ2-7. The CDR3 covers 12 residues. The germline gives CDR1 SGHRS, CDR2 YFSETQ.

By frequency, this clonotype is medium-sized. The V and J genes are TRBV7-7 and TRBJ2-5. Germline V CDR1 and CDR2: SSHAT, FNYEAQ (reference sequence). CDR3 length: 15 amino acids. The CDR3 is CASSLALGWSETQYF.

The chain couples TRBV28 to TRBJ2-2. Germline V gene sequence: CDR1 MDHEN, CDR2 SYDVKM. CDR3 length equals 12 residues. CDR3 residues: CASSLTPGELFF. Full variable domain (outside the CDR3, taken from reference TRBV28 and TRBJ2-2): DVKVTQSSRYLVKRTGEKVFLECVQDMDHENMFWYRQDPGLGLRLIYFSYDVKMKEKGDIPEGYSVSREKKERFSLILESASTNQTSMYLCASSLTPGELFFGEGSRLTVL.

By frequency, this clonotype is medium-sized (0.01 to 0.1%). The V gene is TRBV20-1, the J gene TRBJ2-7; the D call from TCRdb, TRBD2, cannot be confirmed without DNA. The germline V gene encodes CDR1 DFQATT and CDR2 SNEGSKA (reference sequence). The CDR3 spans 13 residues. CDR3 in amino acids: CSVVSGSLYEQYF.

The gene calls are TRBV2 and TRBJ2-2; there is no DNA to check the TCRdb D call of TRBD2. The germline V gene has CDR1 SNHLY and CDR2 FYNNEI. CDR3 size: 18 residues. The CDR3 loop is CASSRKSGRGLPGGELFF.

This chain uses TRBV15 with TRBJ1-4; lacking DNA, the TRBD1 call made by TCRdb goes unchecked. This CDR3 has 11 residues. Germline values: CDR1 LNHNV, CDR2 YYDKDF (reference sequence). The CDR3 loop reads CATGGDEKLFF.

The chain links TRBV7-2 to TRBJ1-2. The CDR3 is 12 amino acids. The V gene's germline CDR1 is SGHTA and CDR2 FQGNSA. This chain's CDR3 is CASSLVNYGYTF.

This clonotype is classed as medium-sized (0.01 to 0.1%) by frequency. The chain is built from TRBV7-9 and TRBJ2-7; TCRdb picks TRBD1, but there is no DNA to check that call. CDR1 is SEHNR, CDR2 FQNEAQ, per germline (reference sequence). The CDR3 has 11 residues. The CDR3 sequence is CASHDSYEQYF.

This clonotype is identified as medium-sized from frequency. This chain joins TRBV6-2 or TRBV6-3 and TRBJ2-3; TCRdb indicates TRBD2, and absent DNA this call remains unverified. The CDR3 has 18 residues. Germline V lookup: CDR1 MNHEY, CDR2 SVGEGT. Here the CDR3 reads CAATLRKPGLAGPDTQYF.

Considering frequency, this clonotype is medium-sized. The rearrangement joins TRBV29-1 to TRBJ2-1; the D call of TRBD2 rests on TCRdb alone, since no DNA is present to check it. Germline V gene lookup returns CDR1 SQVTM and CDR2 ANQGSEA. The CDR3 has 13 amino acids. The CDR3 loop is CSVKREGRNEQFF.

The chain uses TRBV21-1 and TRBJ2-3; TCRdb lists TRBD1, though no DNA is available to test this call. TRBV21-1 is recorded as a pseudogene. CDR3 length equals 20 residues. The CDR3 reads CASSKRRSRRTTSGMDTQYF.

This chain uses TRBV6-2 or TRBV6-3 with TRBJ1-5. The CDR3 runs to 14 residues. The germline V gene encodes CDR1 MNHEY and CDR2 SVGEGT. CDR3 sequence reads: CASTKRWFPQPQHF.

This clonotype is deemed medium-sized by its frequency. This chain joins TRBV28 and TRBJ2-7; TCRdb's D call, TRBD1, is unchecked because there is no DNA. This CDR3 comprises 15 residues. Germline V gene lookup returns CDR1 MDHEN and CDR2 SYDVKM. CDR3 amino acids: CASSKPNRFSDEQYF.

CDR3 sequence reads: CASSQAERTPYNEQFF. The chain has TRBV14 and TRBJ2-1. Germline V gene sequence: CDR1 SGHDN, CDR2 FVKESK. The length of the CDR3 is 16 residues.

This clonotype is called medium-sized based on its frequency. This chain joins TRBV7-2 and TRBJ2-7. CDR3 length equals 11 residues. The germline V gene encodes CDR1 SGHTA and CDR2 FQGNSA. CDR3 amino acids: CASSLAQEQYF.

Measured by frequency, this clonotype is medium-sized (0.01 to 0.1%). J is TRBJ2-7 and V is TRBV29-1. Per germline, CDR1 SQVTM and CDR2 ANQGSEA. The CDR3 is made up of 14 amino acids. CDR3 region: CSVEDAGQPYEQYF.

The J gene is TRBJ2-2, the V gene TRBV3-1; TCRdb picks TRBD1, but there is no DNA to check that call. The germline V gene encodes CDR1 LGHDT and CDR2 YNNKEL (reference sequence). The CDR3 spans 15 residues. This chain's CDR3 is CASSRGQGGTGELFF.

The chain joins TRBV3-1 to TRBJ1-3. Per germline, CDR1 LGHDT and CDR2 YNNKEL (reference sequence). The CDR3 has 15 residues. The CDR3: CASCLGQSSGNTIYF.

The V gene is TRBV7-2, the J gene TRBJ1-5. Germline CDR1 and CDR2: SGHTA and FQGNSA. The CDR3 is 13 residues long. CDR3 sequence reads: CASSLFDDQPQHF. Looking up the rest from reference TRBV7-2 and TRBJ1-5 gives the full variable domain: GAGVSQSPSNKVTEKGKDVELRCDPISGHTALYWYRQSLGQGLEFLIYFQGNSAPDKSGLPSDRFSAERTGGSVSTLTIQRTQQEDSAVYLCASSLFDDQPQHFGDGTRLSIL.

This clonotype is labeled medium-sized based on frequency. The J gene is TRBJ2-1, the V gene TRBV29-1; the D gene TCRdb calls, TRBD2, cannot be checked with no DNA. Germline V gene lookup returns CDR1 SQVTM and CDR2 ANQGSEA. The CDR3 has 15 amino acids. The CDR3 here is CSVLKYSGRSYEQFF.

This clonotype ranks as medium-sized (0.01 to 0.1%) in terms of frequency. V gene TRBV20-1 combines with J gene TRBJ2-1; TCRdb indicates TRBD2, and absent DNA this call remains unverified. The CDR3 covers 15 residues. CDR1 DFQATT and CDR2 SNEGSKA come from the germline V gene (reference sequence). The chain's CDR3 is CSANGLATAYNEQFF.

The gene calls are TRBV21-1 and TRBJ1-3; TCRdb's D call of TRBD1 is untestable without DNA. TRBV21-1 is designated a pseudogene. This CDR3 is built from 15 residues. CDR3 loop: CASSNRSDSGNTIYF.